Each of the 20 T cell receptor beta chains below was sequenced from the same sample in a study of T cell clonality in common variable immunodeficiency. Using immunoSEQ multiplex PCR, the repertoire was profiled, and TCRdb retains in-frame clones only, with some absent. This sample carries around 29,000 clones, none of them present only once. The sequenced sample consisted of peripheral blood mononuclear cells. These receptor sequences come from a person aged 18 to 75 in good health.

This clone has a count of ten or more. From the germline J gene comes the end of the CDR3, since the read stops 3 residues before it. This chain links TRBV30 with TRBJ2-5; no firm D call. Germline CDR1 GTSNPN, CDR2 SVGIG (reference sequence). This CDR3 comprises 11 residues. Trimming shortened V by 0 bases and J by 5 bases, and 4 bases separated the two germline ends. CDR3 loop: CAWSVQETQYF. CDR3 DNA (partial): TGTGCCTGGAGTGTACAGGAGACC. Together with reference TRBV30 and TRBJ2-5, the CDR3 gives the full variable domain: SQTIHQWPATLVQPVGSPLSLECTVEGTSNPNLYWYRQAAGRGLQLLFYSVGIGQISSEVPQNLSASRPQDRQFILSSKKLLLSDSGFYLCAWSVQETQYFGPGTRLLVL.

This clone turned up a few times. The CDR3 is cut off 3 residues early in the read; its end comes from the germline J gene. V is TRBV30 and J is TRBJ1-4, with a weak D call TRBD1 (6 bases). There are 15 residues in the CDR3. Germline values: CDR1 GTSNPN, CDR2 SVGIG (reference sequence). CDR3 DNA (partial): TGTGCCTGGAGAGTAGGGGGTCTCTATAATTCACCA. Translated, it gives CAWRVGGLYNSP. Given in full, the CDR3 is CAWRVGGLYNSPLFF.

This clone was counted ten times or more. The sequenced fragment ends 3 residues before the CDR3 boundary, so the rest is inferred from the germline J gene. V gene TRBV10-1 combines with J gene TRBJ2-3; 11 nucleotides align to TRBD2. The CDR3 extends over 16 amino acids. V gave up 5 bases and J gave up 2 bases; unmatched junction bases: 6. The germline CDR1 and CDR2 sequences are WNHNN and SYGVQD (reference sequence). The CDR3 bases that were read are TGCGCCAGCAGTACAGGACTAGCGGGTATCACAGATACG. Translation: CASSTGLAGITDT. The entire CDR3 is CASSTGLAGITDTQYF.

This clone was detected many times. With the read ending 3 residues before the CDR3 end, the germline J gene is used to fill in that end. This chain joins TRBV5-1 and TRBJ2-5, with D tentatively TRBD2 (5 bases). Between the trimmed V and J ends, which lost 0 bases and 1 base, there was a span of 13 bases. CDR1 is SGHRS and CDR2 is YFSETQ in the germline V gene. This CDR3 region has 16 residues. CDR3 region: CASSLEPGLVQETQYF. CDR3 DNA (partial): TGCGCCAGCAGCTTGGAACCCGGACTGGTCCAAGAGACC.

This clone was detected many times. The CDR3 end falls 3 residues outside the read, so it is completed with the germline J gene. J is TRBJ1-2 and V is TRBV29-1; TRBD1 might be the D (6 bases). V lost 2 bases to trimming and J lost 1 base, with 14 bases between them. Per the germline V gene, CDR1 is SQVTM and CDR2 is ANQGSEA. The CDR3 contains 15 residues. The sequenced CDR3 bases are TGCAGCGTTGAATTTGCAGGGGAATTTAACTATGGC. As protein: CSVEFAGEFNYG. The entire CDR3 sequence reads CSVEFAGEFNYGYTF.

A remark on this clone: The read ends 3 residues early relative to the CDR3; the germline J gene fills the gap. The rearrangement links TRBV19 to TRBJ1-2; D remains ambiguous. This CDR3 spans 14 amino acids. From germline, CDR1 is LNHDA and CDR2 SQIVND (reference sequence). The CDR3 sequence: CASSISLNYNDYTF. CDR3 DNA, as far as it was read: TGTGCCAGTAGTATATCACTCAACTACAATGAC.

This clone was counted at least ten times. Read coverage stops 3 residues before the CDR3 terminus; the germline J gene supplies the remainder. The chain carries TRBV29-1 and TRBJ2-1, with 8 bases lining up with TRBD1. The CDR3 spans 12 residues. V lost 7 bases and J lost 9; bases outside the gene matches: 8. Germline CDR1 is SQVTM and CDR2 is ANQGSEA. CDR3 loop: CSGGLDRGEQFF. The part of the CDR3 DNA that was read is TGCAGCGGGGGGCTCGACAGGGGTGAG.

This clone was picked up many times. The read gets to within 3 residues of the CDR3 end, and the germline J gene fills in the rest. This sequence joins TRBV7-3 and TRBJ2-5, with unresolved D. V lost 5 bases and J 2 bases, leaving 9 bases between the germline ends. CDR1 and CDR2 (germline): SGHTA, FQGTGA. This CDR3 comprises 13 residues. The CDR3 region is CASSLDPQETQYF. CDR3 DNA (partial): TGTGCCAGCAGCCTAGACCCACAAGAGACC. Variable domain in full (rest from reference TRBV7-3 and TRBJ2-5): GAGVSQTPSNKVTEKGKYVELRCDPISGHTALYWYRQSLGQGPEFLIYFQGTGAADDSGLPNDRFFAVRPEGSVSTLKIQRTERGDSAVYLCASSLDPQETQYFGPGTRLLVL.

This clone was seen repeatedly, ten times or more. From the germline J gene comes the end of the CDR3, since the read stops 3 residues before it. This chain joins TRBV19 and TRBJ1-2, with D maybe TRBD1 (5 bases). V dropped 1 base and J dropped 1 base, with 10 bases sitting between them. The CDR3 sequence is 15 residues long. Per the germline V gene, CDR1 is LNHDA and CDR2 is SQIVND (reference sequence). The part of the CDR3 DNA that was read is TGTGCCAGTAGTATAGGCAGGACACTTAACTATGGC. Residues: CASSIGRTLNYG. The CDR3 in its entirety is CASSIGRTLNYGYTF.

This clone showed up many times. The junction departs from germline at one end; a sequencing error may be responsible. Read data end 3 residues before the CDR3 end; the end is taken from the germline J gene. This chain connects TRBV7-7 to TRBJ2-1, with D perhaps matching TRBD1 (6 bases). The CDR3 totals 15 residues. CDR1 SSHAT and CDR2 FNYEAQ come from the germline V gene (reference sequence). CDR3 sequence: CASSNRVGENNEQFF. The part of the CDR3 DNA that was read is TGTGCTAGCAGCAACAGGGTCGGGGAGAACAATGAG. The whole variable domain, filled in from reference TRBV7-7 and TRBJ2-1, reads GAGVSQSPRYKVTKRGQDVTLRCDPISSHATLYWYQQALGQGPEFLTYFNYEAQPDKSGLPSDRFSAERPEGSISTLTIQRTEQRDSAMYRCASSNRVGENNEQFFGPGTRLTVL.

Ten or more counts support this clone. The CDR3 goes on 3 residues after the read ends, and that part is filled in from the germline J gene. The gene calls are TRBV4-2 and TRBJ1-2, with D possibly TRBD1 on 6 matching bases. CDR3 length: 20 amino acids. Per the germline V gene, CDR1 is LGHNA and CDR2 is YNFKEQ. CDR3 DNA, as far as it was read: TGTGCCAGCAGCCCCACCCTAGGCAGGGGACTAGCGGGAGAGGCAGATACC. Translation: CASSPTLGRGLAGEADT. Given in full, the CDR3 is CASSPTLGRGLAGEADTYTF.

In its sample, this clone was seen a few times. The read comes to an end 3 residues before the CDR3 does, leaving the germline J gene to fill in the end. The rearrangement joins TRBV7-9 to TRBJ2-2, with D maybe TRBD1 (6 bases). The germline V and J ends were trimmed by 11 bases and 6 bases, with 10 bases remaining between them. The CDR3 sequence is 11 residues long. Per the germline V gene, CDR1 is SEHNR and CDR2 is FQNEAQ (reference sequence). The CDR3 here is CALEGAGELFF. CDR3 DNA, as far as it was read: TGTGCCCTCGAGGGGGCCGGGGAG.

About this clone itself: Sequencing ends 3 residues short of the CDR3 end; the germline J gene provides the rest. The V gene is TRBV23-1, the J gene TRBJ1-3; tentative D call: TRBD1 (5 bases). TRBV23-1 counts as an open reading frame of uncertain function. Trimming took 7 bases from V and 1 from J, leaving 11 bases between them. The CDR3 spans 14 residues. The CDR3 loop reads CASTQKGSGNTIYF. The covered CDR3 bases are TGCGCCAGCACCCAAAAGGGGTCTGGAAACACC.

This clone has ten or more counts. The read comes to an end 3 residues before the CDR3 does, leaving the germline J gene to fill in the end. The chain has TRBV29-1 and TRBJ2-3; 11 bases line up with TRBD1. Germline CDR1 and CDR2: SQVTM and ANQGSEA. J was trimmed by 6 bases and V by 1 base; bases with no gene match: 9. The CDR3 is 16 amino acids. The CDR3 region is CSVEALDRGLRDTQYF. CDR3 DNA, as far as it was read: TGCAGCGTTGAAGCTTTGGACAGGGGGCTACGGGATACG.

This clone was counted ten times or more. CDR3 protein: CASSSYERETQYF. The part of the CDR3 DNA that was read is TGTGCCAGCAGCTCATATGAGAGGGAGACC. The chain joins TRBV7-8 to TRBJ2-5, with D uncertain. The read halts 3 residues ahead of the CDR3 end, with the missing end drawn from the germline J gene. In germline, CDR1 is SGHVS, CDR2 FQNEAQ. With 4 bases removed from V and 5 bases from J, the gap between germline ends came to 11 bases. This CDR3 region has 13 residues.

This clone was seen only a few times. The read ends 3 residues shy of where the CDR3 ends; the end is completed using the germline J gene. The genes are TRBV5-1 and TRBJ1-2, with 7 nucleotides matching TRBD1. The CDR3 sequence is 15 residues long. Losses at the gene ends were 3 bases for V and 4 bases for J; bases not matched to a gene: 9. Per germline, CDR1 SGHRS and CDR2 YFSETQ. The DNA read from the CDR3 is TGCGCCAGCAGCTCAAGGGGGCCGTACCCCTATGGC. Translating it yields CASSSRGPYPYG. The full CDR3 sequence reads CASSSRGPYPYGYTF.

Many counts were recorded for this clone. The part of the CDR3 DNA that was read is TGTGCCAGCAGCCTCTGGACAGGGGATACTGAA. Amino acids: CASSLWTGDTE. In full, the CDR3 reads CASSLWTGDTEAFF. J is TRBJ1-1 and V is TRBV14; 9 nucleotides match TRBD1. The read ends 3 residues shy of where the CDR3 ends; the end is completed using the germline J gene. Germline V gene lookup returns CDR1 SGHDN and CDR2 FVKESK. The trim removed 4 bases at V and 5 bases at J, leaving 5 bases unmatched. The CDR3 consists of 14 residues.

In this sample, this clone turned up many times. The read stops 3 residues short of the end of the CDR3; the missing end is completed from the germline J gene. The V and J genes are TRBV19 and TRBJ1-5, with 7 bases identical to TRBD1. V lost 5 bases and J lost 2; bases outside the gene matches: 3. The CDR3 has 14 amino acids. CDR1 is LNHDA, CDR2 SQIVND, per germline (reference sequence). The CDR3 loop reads CASSVTGGNQPQHF. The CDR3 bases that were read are TGTGCCAGTAGTGTCACAGGGGGCAATCAGCCC.

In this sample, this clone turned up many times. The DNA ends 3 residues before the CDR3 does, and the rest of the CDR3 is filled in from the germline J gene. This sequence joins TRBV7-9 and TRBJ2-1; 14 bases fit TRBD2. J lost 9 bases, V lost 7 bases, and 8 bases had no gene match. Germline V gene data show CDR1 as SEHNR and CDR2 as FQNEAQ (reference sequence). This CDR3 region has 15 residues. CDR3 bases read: TGTGCCAGCATCACGGGACTAGCGGGAGCGGGTGAG. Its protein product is CASITGLAGAGE. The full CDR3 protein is CASITGLAGAGEQFF.

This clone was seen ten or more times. The part of the CDR3 DNA that was read is TGTGCCAGCAGCTTAGCGGGAACAGGGGTTTACAAA. The encoded protein is CASSLAGTGVYK. The whole CDR3 sequence is CASSLAGTGVYKLFF. This chain connects TRBV7-8 to TRBJ1-4; 7 positions match TRBD1. Sequencing ends 3 residues short of the CDR3 end; the germline J gene provides the rest. The CDR3 has 15 amino acids. The germline V gene has CDR1 SGHVS and CDR2 FQNEAQ.